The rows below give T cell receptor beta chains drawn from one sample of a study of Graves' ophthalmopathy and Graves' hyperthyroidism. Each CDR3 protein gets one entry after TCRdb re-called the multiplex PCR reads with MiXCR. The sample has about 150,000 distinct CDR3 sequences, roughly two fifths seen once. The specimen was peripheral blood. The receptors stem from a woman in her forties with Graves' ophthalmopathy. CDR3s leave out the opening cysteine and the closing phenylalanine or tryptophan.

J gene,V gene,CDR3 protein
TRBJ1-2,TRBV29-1,SVLGQGTKYYGYT
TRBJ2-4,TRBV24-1,ATYNAAWGRENTNY
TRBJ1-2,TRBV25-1,ASSEYGSYT
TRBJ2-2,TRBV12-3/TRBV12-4,ASSFSTDTGELF
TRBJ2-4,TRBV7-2,ASSSLDRRNIQY
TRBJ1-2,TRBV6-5,ASSYSGQGNNYGCT
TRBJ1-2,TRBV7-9,ASRNDRDSYGYT
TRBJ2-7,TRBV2,ASSETSGALLREQY
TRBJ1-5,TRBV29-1,SVRDSNQPQH
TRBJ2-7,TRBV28,ASSSGTPISYYEQY
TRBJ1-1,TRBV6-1,ASLRALKGHTEAF
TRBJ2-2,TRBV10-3,AISDRSANTGELF
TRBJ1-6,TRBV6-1,ASKSGDSPLH
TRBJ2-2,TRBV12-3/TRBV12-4,ASGTGPTGELF
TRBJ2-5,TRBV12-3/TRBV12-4,ASTLSGRGETQY
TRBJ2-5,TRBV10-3,AISESQGPQETQY
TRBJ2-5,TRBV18,ASSPQDEETQY
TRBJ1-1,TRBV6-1,ASSEARAF
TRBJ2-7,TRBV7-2,ASSLGGTGIYEQY
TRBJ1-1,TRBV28,ATQKYTEAF
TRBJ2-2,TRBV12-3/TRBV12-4,ASSLSTSGELF
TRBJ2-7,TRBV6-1,ASSETRTSGTSYEQY
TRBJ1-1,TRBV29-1,SVEGRMNTEAF
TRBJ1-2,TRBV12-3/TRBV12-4,ASSPPGQYGYT
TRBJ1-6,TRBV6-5,ASSPQGQGFPLH
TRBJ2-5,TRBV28,ASRSGAKETQY
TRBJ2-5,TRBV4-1,ASSQDRAGGETQY
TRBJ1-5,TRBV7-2,ASRKDRGGQPQH
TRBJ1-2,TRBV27,ASSSPSRGSGYGYT
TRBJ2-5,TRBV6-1,ASSEGAAQETQY
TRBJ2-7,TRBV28,ASSPRASGHYEQY
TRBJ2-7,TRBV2,ASSYFSTNHYYEQY
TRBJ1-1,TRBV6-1,ASSDAQVKAF
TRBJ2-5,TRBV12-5,ASAPPTASETQY
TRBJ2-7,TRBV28,ASSPGTQIYEQY
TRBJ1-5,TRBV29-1,SAGTGKGQPQH
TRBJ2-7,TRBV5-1,ASSNPGTYEQY
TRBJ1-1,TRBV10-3,AISDSDRGVEAF
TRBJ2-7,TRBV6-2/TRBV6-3,ASRSQVLYETGEFNEQY
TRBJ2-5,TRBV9,ASSGGVGTSDSETQY
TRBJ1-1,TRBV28,ASSFGMRTEAF